A single sample is the source of the 22 T cell receptor beta chains below, sequenced in a study of blood T cell repertoires in COVID-19. Assay: immunoSEQ multiplex PCR; the TCRdb copy retains only in-frame clones and omits some. Here the sample spans some 190,000 clones, around three quarters being singletons. The source material was PBMCs or T cells enriched from blood (not recorded which). These receptor sequences come from a woman between 45 and 65 years old with acute COVID-19.

This clone was seen many times. This sequence joins TRBV5-1 and TRBJ1-1; D may be TRBD1 (6 bases). V was clipped by 0 bases and J by 4 bases, with 19 bases between them. Germline V gives CDR1 SGHRS, CDR2 YFSETQ. This CDR3 has 17 residues. The CDR3 DNA reads as TGCGCCAGCAGCTTGGGACACAGGGACATGGGGGCCACTGAAGCTTTCTTT. Translation: CASSLGHRDMGATEAFF.

The chain couples TRBV9 to TRBJ1-5, with 9 bases identical to TRBD1. Per the germline V gene, CDR1 is SGDLS and CDR2 is YYNGEE. The CDR3 consists of 15 residues. V trimming: 2 bases; J trimming: 4 bases; junction bases outside the gene matches: 4. CDR3 DNA: TGTGCCAGCAGCGTCGGGGGACAGGGTAATCAGCCCCAGCATTTT. It encodes CASSVGGQGNQPQHF.

Comment on this clone: Different DNA sequences within this sample yield the same CDR3. The chain joins TRBV5-1 to TRBJ2-1, with 14 nucleotides matching TRBD2. This CDR3 contains 15 residues. The V and J ends lost 3 bases and 10 bases, in that order; junction bases with no gene match: 6. Germline CDR1 SGHRS, CDR2 YFSETQ. This chain's CDR3 is CASSSGLAGAGEQFF. The CDR3 DNA reads TGCGCCAGCAGCTCGGGACTAGCGGGGGCGGGGGAGCAGTTCTTC.

This clone is a singleton in its sample. V is TRBV7-9 and J is TRBJ2-3; perhaps TRBD1 as D (5 bases). Between the trimmed V and J ends, which lost 1 base and 2 bases, there was a span of 16 bases. This CDR3 has 17 amino acids. Per germline, CDR1 SEHNR and CDR2 FQNEAQ (reference sequence). CDR3 amino acids: CASSLGQTRILTDTQYF. The CDR3 region has the DNA TGTGCCAGCAGCTTAGGACAGACTCGGATTCTCACAGATACGCAGTATTTT.

The V call is TRBV6-5, the J call TRBJ1-3; D is perhaps TRBD1 (5 bases). Deletions cut 6 bases from V and 2 bases from J, with 5 bases between. This CDR3 spans 12 amino acids. Germline CDR1 and CDR2: MNHEY and SVGAGI. For the CDR3, the DNA is TGTGCCAGCAGGGGGCCTGGAAACACCATATATTTT. Amino acids: CASRGPGNTIYF.

Here the CDR3 DNA reads TGTGCCAGCAGGACGGCTGGGACAGTGAAGGAAAAACTGTTTTTT. This codes for CASRTAGTVKEKLFF. The chain links TRBV27 to TRBJ1-4; 7 positions match TRBD1. J was trimmed by 8 bases and V by 6 bases; bases with no gene match: 12. CDR1 is MNHEY, CDR2 SMNVEV, per germline (reference sequence). The CDR3 consists of 15 residues.

This sequence joins TRBV23-1 and TRBJ2-3, with TRBD1 identical over 9 bases. TRBV23-1 is filed as an ORF, its function uncertain. The CDR3 extends over 14 amino acids. Unmatched junction bases numbered 9, after V lost 11 bases and J lost 3 bases. CDR3 amino acids: CAPWGDRATDTQYF. CDR3 nucleotides: TGCGCCCCCTGGGGGGACAGGGCTACAGATACGCAGTATTTT.

The genes are TRBV5-1 and TRBJ1-1; 7 bases agree with TRBD1. Germline trimming cut 0 bases from V and 8 bases from J; bases unmatched to any gene: 7. This CDR3 is 14 amino acids long. The germline V gene has CDR1 SGHRS and CDR2 YFSETQ. The CDR3 DNA follows: TGCGCCAGCAGCTTGGGGCAGGGGGTGAGGGAAGCTTTCTTT. It codes for CASSLGQGVREAFF. The full variable domain, rest sourced from reference TRBV5-1 and TRBJ1-1, is KAGVTQTPRYLIKTRGQQVTLSCSPISGHRSVSWYQQTPGQGLQFLFEYFSETQRNKGNFPGRFSGRQFSNSRSEMNVSTLELGDSALYLCASSLGQGVREAFFGQGTRLTVV.

This CDR3 reads CASSSWTGGREGYTF. Here the CDR3 DNA reads TGTGCCAGTAGTTCTTGGACAGGGGGCAGAGAAGGCTACACCTTC. The chain links TRBV19 to TRBJ1-2; 11 bases map to TRBD1. This CDR3 comprises 15 residues. Germline V CDR1 and CDR2: LNHDA, SQIVND (reference sequence). With V trimmed by 5 bases and J by 8 bases, 10 bases remained unmatched.

The J gene is TRBJ2-7, the V gene TRBV19, with D tentatively TRBD2 (6 bases). Germline V gene data show CDR1 as LNHDA and CDR2 as SQIVND (reference sequence). The V end lost 5 bases, the J end lost 5 bases, and 13 bases lay between the germline ends. This CDR3 comprises 13 residues. CDR3 sequence: CASSARLVDEQYV. The CDR3 DNA is TGTGCCAGTAGTGCGAGACTAGTGGACGAGCAGTACGTC.

Only a few counts were recorded for this clone. This sequence joins TRBV24-1 and TRBJ2-1, with D possibly TRBD1 on 5 matching bases. The CDR3 runs to 16 residues. Trimming left V 2 bases short and J 0 bases short, with 10 bases between. Germline V gives CDR1 KGHDR, CDR2 SFDVKD. This CDR3 is CATSDWEGDSYNEQFF. The CDR3, as DNA: TGTGCCACCAGTGATTGGGAAGGGGACTCCTACAATGAGCAGTTCTTC.

The chain is built from TRBV6-5 and TRBJ2-1; a possible D gene is TRBD2 (6 bases). There are 14 residues in the CDR3. Looked up from germline, CDR1 is MNHEY and CDR2 is SVGAGI. The ends were cut back, 10 bases at V and 10 bases at J, with 23 bases in the middle. CDR3 in DNA: TGTGCCACTTGCCGGGAGCCATACGCGACAGAGCAGTTCTTC. Translating gives CATCREPYATEQFF.

This chain links TRBV7-2 with TRBJ1-5; D unclear. V lost 5 bases, J lost 2 bases, and 13 bases lay in between. The CDR3 covers 15 residues. Germline V gene lookup returns CDR1 SGHTA and CDR2 FQGNSA. CDR3 in amino acids: CASSPKVGGNQPQHF. CDR3 in DNA: TGTGCCAGCAGCCCCAAGGTGGGCGGCAATCAGCCCCAGCATTTT.

The chain employs TRBV28 and TRBJ1-2; D remains ambiguous. Germline values: CDR1 MDHEN, CDR2 SYDVKM. The CDR3 runs 13 residues. V lost 6 bases to trimming and J lost 2 bases, with 10 bases between them. CDR3 nucleotides: TGTGCCAGCAGCATACAGACGAACTATGGCTACACCTTC. This encodes CASSIQTNYGYTF.

J is TRBJ2-3 and V is TRBV18; TRBD2 matches 13 bases. The CDR3 contains 14 residues. Unmatched junction bases numbered 4, after V lost 6 bases and J lost 7 bases. Germline-derived CDR1 and CDR2 are KGHSH and LQKENI. CDR3 DNA: TGTGCCAGCTCCGGACTAGCGGGGGCCTATACGCAGTATTTT. Residues: CASSGLAGAYTQYF.

In DNA, the CDR3 is TGCAGCGTTGAAAATAGCGGAAACACCATATATTTT. The encoded protein is CSVENSGNTIYF. The chain combines TRBV29-1 with TRBJ1-3; D remains unclear. CDR1 is SQVTM, CDR2 ANQGSEA, per germline. The CDR3 spans 12 residues. Trimming left V 2 bases short and J 4 bases short, with 6 bases between.

This clone was recorded a few times. The CDR3 loop is CASRERSEKLFF. Here the CDR3 DNA reads TGTGCCAGCAGGGAGCGAAGTGAAAAACTGTTTTTT. The rearrangement links TRBV28 to TRBJ1-4; D unresolved. The V gene lost 6 bases and the J gene lost 7 bases, with 9 bases spanning the gap. The CDR3 length is 12 residues. Germline loops: CDR1 MDHEN, CDR2 SYDVKM.

This clone was counted once. The J gene is TRBJ2-1, the V gene TRBV4-1; D might be TRBD1 (5 bases). V lost 0 bases, J lost 6 bases, and 15 bases lay in between. Germline V gene sequence: CDR1 MGHRA, CDR2 YSYEKL. This CDR3 comprises 16 residues. In DNA, the CDR3 is TGCGCCAGCAGCCAAGATCCAGGGTATAGTTTCAATGAGCAGTTCTTC. It translates to CASSQDPGYSFNEQFF.

The rearrangement uses TRBV28 and TRBJ1-2; the match to TRBD1 covers 7 bases. CDR1 is MDHEN and CDR2 is SYDVKM in the germline V gene. The CDR3 loop spans 13 amino acids. After removal of 6 bases from V and 4 bases from J, the junction contained 5 bases not matched to a gene. CDR3 amino acids: CASSPGDSYGYTF. CDR3 coding DNA: TGTGCCAGCAGCCCCGGGGACAGCTATGGCTACACCTTC.

The chain uses TRBV6-5 and TRBJ2-7, with 8 bases aligning to TRBD2. The CDR3 consists of 12 residues. Germline CDR1 is MNHEY and CDR2 is SVGAGI. The V segment lost 6 bases and the J segment 9 bases; nucleotides outside the gene matches: 7. The CDR3 DNA reads as TGTGCCAGCAGCGGGACTAGGTCAATGCAGTACGTC. As protein: CASSGTRSMQYV.

The chain employs TRBV27 and TRBJ1-4; D unclear. Germline V gene data show CDR1 as MNHEY and CDR2 as SMNVEV (reference sequence). The CDR3 runs 14 residues. V gave up 11 bases and J gave up 0 bases, with 13 bases separating them. CDR3 protein: CAGSIGTTNEKLFF. CDR3 DNA sequence: TGTGCCGGTAGCATTGGAACAACTAATGAAAAACTGTTTTTT.

The rearrangement uses TRBV18 and TRBJ1-5; D is undetermined. Trimming shortened V by 5 bases and J by 6 bases, and 11 bases separated the two germline ends. Germline V CDR1 and CDR2: KGHSH, LQKENI. The CDR3 has 13 residues. The CDR3 sequence: CASSNGPSQPQHF. The CDR3 DNA follows: TGTGCCAGCTCAAACGGTCCGAGTCAGCCCCAGCATTTT.